The 16 T cell receptor beta chains below were found in one sample sequenced in a study of blood T cell repertoires in COVID-19. Some clones are missing from TCRdb's copy, which holds only in-frame ones; the method was immunoSEQ multiplex PCR. The sample has 100,000 to 120,000 clones; roughly 85% are singletons. Sequenced: peripheral blood. The receptors were gathered from a man aged 35 to 55 with acute or convalescent COVID-19.

In its sample, this clone was seen once. The chain joins TRBV11-2 to TRBJ1-6; 8 nucleotides agree with TRBD1. The CDR3 consists of 18 residues. V dropped 6 bases and J dropped 2; count of bases not matched to a gene: 12. Germline V gene lookup returns CDR1 SGHAT and CDR2 FQNNGV. The CDR3 DNA reads TGTGCCAGCAGTCAACCTCAGGGGGCGGGTGCCTATAATTCACCCCTCCACTTT. It yields the protein CASSQPQGAGAYNSPLHF.

The chain is built from TRBV6-6 and TRBJ1-1; D may be TRBD1 (5 bases). CDR3 length equals 14 residues. V was cut by 8 bases and J by 11 bases, with 24 bases left in between. Germline CDR1 MNHNY, CDR2 SVGAGI (reference sequence). The CDR3 is CASFGGTGGYYAFF. CDR3 coding DNA: TGTGCCAGCTTTGGGGGGACCGGGGGATACTATGCTTTCTTT.

The chain links TRBV19 to TRBJ2-2; 7 positions match TRBD1. The CDR3 is made up of 16 amino acids. V dropped 7 bases and J dropped 0; count of bases not matched to a gene: 8. Germline V gene lookup returns CDR1 LNHDA and CDR2 SQIVND (reference sequence). As DNA, the CDR3 is TGTGCCAGTACTCCCGGGGACAGACCGAACACCGGGGAGCTGTTTTTT. Residues: CASTPGDRPNTGELFF.

The gene calls are TRBV5-1 and TRBJ1-3; 10 bases line up with TRBD1. The CDR3 is made up of 15 amino acids. V shed 4 bases, J shed 2 bases, and the junction held 3 bases outside the gene matches. CDR1 and CDR2 from the germline V gene are SGHRS and YFSETQ. CDR3 coding DNA: TGCGCCAGCAGCATGACAGGGGGCGCTGGAAACACCATATATTTT. Translation: CASSMTGGAGNTIYF.

The genes are TRBV15 and TRBJ2-5, with D perhaps TRBD2 (6 bases). Trimming left V 5 bases short and J 5 bases short, with 12 bases between. In germline, CDR1 is LNHNV, CDR2 YYDKDF (reference sequence). This CDR3 region has 13 residues. The CDR3 DNA follows: TGTGCCACCAGCCAGGGAGGAGAGGAGACCCAGTACTTC. The encoded protein is CATSQGGEETQYF.

This clone was seen more than once but under ten times. This chain uses TRBV6-5 with TRBJ2-1, with 7 bases aligning to TRBD2. The CDR3 has 16 amino acids. The J segment lost 0 bases and the V segment lost 3 bases, leaving 5 bases of the junction unmatched. Germline V lookup: CDR1 MNHEY, CDR2 SVGAGI. The CDR3 is CASSYSGGGSYNEQFF. CDR3 DNA sequence: TGTGCCAGCAGTTATTCCGGCGGGGGCTCCTACAATGAGCAGTTCTTC.

The chain links TRBV7-2 to TRBJ2-5; TRBD1 is a possible D gene (6 bases). The V gene lost 3 bases and the J gene lost 5 bases, with 10 bases spanning the gap. Germline V gene lookup returns CDR1 SGHTA and CDR2 FQGNSA. The CDR3 has 13 amino acids. CDR3 sequence (DNA): TGTGCCAGCAGCTTTTCAGGGGTGGAGACCCAGTACTTC. It yields the protein CASSFSGVETQYF.

This clone was detected only a few times. This sequence joins TRBV24-1 and TRBJ2-7; TRBD1 aligns across 7 bases. V was pared by 9 bases and J by 3 bases, with 4 bases of the junction left unmatched. The length of the CDR3 is 12 residues. Germline CDR1 KGHDR, CDR2 SFDVKD. The CDR3 region has the DNA TGTGCCACCGGGAGACAGGGCTACGAGCAGTACTTC. Encoded protein: CATGRQGYEQYF.

The chain couples TRBV7-9 to TRBJ1-1; possible D gene TRBD1, 5 bases. V lost 4 bases and J lost 7, with 13 bases in between. The CDR3 is 13 residues long. CDR1 is SEHNR, CDR2 FQNEAQ, per germline (reference sequence). Written as DNA, the CDR3 is TGTGCCAGCAGCTGGGAGGCGGGGCTTGAAGCTTTCTTT. Translation: CASSWEAGLEAFF. Looking up the rest from reference TRBV7-9 and TRBJ1-1 gives the full variable domain: DTGVSQNPRHKITKRGQNVTFRCDPISEHNRLYWYRQTLGQGPEFLTYFQNEAQLEKSRLLSDRFSAERPKGSFSTLEIQRTEQGDSAMYLCASSWEAGLEAFFGQGTRLTVV.

CDR3 in DNA: TGTGCCAGCAGCTTGGGTTCAGGTTCTGGAAACACCATATATTTT. Its protein product is CASSLGSGSGNTIYF. The chain is built from TRBV5-4 and TRBJ1-3; D gene uncertain. Trimming took off 0 bases at V and 1 base at J, with 8 bases between the two ends. Germline V gene lookup returns CDR1 SGHNT and CDR2 YYREEE (reference sequence). The CDR3 sequence is 15 residues long.

This clone was seen more than once but under ten times. The V and J genes are TRBV7-3 and TRBJ2-2; 10 positions agree with TRBD1. V gave up 4 bases and J gave up 6 bases; unmatched junction bases: 14. The CDR3 runs 18 residues. Germline assignment: CDR1 SGHTA and CDR2 FQGTGA. CDR3 protein: CASSSNDRGRGLAGELFF. The CDR3 DNA sequence: TGTGCCAGCAGCTCAAACGACAGGGGGCGTGGTTTGGCCGGGGAGCTGTTTTTT.

V and J are TRBV6-1 and TRBJ2-1; 10 bases line up with TRBD2. The CDR3 loop spans 17 amino acids. Per the germline V gene, CDR1 is MNHNS and CDR2 is SASEGT. Trimming took 2 bases from V and 8 from J; bases not matched to a gene: 12. The chain's CDR3 is CASSEYGLAGARDEQFF. In DNA form, the CDR3 reads TGTGCCAGCAGTGAATATGGGCTAGCGGGGGCCAGGGATGAGCAGTTCTTC.

J is TRBJ1-4 and V is TRBV19; 9 positions agree with TRBD1. Germline CDR1 and CDR2: LNHDA and SQIVND (reference sequence). V lost 6 bases, J lost 4 bases, and 9 bases stayed unmatched. CDR3 length: 16 amino acids. For the CDR3, the DNA is TGTGCCAGTAGGACGGGACAGGGAAAATATAATGAAAAACTGTTTTTT. It is translated as CASRTGQGKYNEKLFF.

With regard to this clone: Different DNA sequences within this sample yield the same CDR3. The chain joins TRBV18 to TRBJ1-1, with unresolved D. CDR1 and CDR2 (germline): KGHSH, LQKENI. There are 13 residues in the CDR3. V shed 2 bases and J shed 3 bases, with 7 bases lying between them. CDR3 loop: CASSPSRDTEAFF. The CDR3 coding sequence is TGTGCCAGCTCACCATCCCGGGACACTGAAGCTTTCTTT. Supplemented by reference TRBV18 and TRBJ1-1, the full variable domain reads NAGVMQNPRHLVRRRGQEARLRCSPMKGHSHVYWYRQLPEEGLKFMVYLQKENIIDESGMPKERFSAEFPKEGPSILRIQQVVRGDSAAYFCASSPSRDTEAFFGQGTRLTVV.

This clone was detected only a few times. The chain carries TRBV19 and TRBJ1-1; 7 nucleotides line up with TRBD1. Losses at the gene ends were 8 bases for V and 2 bases for J; bases not matched to a gene: 14. Germline CDR1 LNHDA, CDR2 SQIVND (reference sequence). The length of the CDR3 is 16 residues. CDR3 loop: CASSPGQRILNTEAFF. The CDR3 nucleotides are TGTGCCAGTTCACCGGGACAGCGAATCTTAAACACTGAAGCTTTCTTT.

The chain carries TRBV6-5 and TRBJ2-7, with 7 bases lining up with TRBD1. The V segment lost 4 bases and the J segment 5 bases; nucleotides outside the gene matches: 5. The CDR3 contains 13 residues. CDR1 and CDR2 from the germline V gene are MNHEY and SVGAGI. The CDR3, as DNA: TGTGCCAGCAGTTCCAGGGGGTTGGACGAGCAGTACTTC. Its protein is CASSSRGLDEQYF.